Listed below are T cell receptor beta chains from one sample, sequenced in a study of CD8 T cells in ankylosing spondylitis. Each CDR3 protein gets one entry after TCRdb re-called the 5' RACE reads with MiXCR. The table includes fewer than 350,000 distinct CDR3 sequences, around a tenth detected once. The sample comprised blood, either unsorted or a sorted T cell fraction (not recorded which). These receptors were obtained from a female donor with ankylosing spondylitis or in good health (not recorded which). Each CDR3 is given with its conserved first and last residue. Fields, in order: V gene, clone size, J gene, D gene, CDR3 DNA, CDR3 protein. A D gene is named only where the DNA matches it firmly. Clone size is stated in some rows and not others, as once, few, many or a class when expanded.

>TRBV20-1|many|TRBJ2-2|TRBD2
TGCAGTGCTAGTGCCCCGGGACTAGCGGGGAACACCGGGGAGCTGTTTTTT
CSASAPGLAGNTGELFF
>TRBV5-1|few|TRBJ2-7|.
TGCGCCAGCAGCTACGACCGCCGGGTCGGGGGTCACGAGCAGTACTTC
CASSYDRRVGGHEQYF
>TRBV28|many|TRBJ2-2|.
TGTGCCAGCAGTTTCTCACAAGCGTTTAAGCTGTTTTTT
CASSFSQAFKLFF
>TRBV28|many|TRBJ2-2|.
TGTGCCAGCAGCTGGGGCTTGTCCGGGGAGCTGTTTTTT
CASSWGLSGELFF
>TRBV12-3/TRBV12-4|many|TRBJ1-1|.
TGTGCCAGCAGTTTAAAGGCGTACACTGAAGCTTTCTTT
CASSLKAYTEAFF
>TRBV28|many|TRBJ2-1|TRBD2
TGTGCCAGCAGTGGGCTAGCGGGATACAATGAGCAGTTCTTC
CASSGLAGYNEQFF
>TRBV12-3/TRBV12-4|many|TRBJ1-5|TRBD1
TGTGCCAGCAGTACCCTAGGACAGGGCGGCAATCAGCCCCAGCATTTT
CASSTLGQGGNQPQHF
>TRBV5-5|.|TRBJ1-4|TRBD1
TGTGCCAGCAGCCGTCCCGGGACAGGGGAGGGCGAAAAACTGTTTTTT
CASSRPGTGEGEKLFF
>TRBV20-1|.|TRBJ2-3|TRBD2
TGCAGTGCTTATAGCGGGGGGTCGACAGATACGCAGTATTTT
CSAYSGGSTDTQYF
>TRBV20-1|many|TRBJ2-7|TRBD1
TGCAGTGCTTTCAAGGGGACAGCGGACTACGAGCAGTACTTC
CSAFKGTADYEQYF
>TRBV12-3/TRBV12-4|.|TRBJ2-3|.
TGTGCCAGCAGTTTAATGGGGGACCTCATCACAGATACGCAGTATTTT
CASSLMGDLITDTQYF
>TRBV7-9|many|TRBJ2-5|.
TGTGCCAGCAGCTCCAACAGGGCGGAGACCCAGTACTTC
CASSSNRAETQYF
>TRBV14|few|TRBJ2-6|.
TGTGCCAGCAGCTCGAACAGGGACCCTGGGGCCAACGTCCTGACTTTC
CASSSNRDPGANVLTF
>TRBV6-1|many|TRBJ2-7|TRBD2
TGTGCCAGCAGTGAACTAGCGGGGGGCTCCTACGAGCAGTACTTC
CASSELAGGSYEQYF
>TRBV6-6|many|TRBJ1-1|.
TGTGCCAGCATAGGGTTTAACACTGAAGCTTTCTTT
CASIGFNTEAFF
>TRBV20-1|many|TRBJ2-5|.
TGCAGTGCTAGAGGGGGGGGCGGGACAGTACAAGAGACCCAGTACTTC
CSARGGGGTVQETQYF